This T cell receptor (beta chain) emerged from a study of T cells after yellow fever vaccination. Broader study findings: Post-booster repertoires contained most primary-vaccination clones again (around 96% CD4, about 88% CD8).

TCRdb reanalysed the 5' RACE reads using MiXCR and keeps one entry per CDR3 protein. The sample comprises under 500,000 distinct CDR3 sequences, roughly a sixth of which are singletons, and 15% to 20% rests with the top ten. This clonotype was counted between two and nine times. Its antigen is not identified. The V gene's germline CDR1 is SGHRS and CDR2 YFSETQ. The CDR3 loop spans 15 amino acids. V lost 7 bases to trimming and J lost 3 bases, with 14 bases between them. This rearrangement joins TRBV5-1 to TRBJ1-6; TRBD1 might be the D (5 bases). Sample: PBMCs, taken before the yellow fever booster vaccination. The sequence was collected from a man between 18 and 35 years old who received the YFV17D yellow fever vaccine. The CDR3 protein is CASAVGDYYNSPLHF. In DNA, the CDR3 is TGCGCCAGCGCGGTGGGGGATTACTATAATTCACCCCTCCACTTT.